This is a list of T cell receptor beta chains from one sample in a study of lymphopenia after photon versus proton radiotherapy. The method was immunoSEQ multiplex PCR; TCRdb's version includes in-frame clones alone and lacks a portion of them. The sample has fewer than 30,000 clones; less than 90% are singletons. Sequenced here: peripheral blood, sampled from a patient treated with photon-based radiotherapy. The receptors here all came from a woman in her forties or fifties with pancreatic cancer. The CDR3 runs from the conserved cysteine through the conserved F or W. Fields, in order: clone size, CDR3 length, D gene, V gene, J gene, CDR3 protein, CDR3 DNA. D genes are given only for firm matches. Clone size is given for some rows only: seen once, a few or many times, or a class if the clone is expanded.

clone_size: .
cdr3_length: 17
d_call: .
v_call: TRBV19
j_call: TRBJ1-5
cdr3_aa: CASRTESGAWNNQPQHF
cdr3_nt: TGTGCCAGTAGGACTGAGAGTGGGGCGTGGAACAATCAGCCCCAGCATTTT

clone_size: .
cdr3_length: 17
d_call: .
v_call: TRBV7-7
j_call: TRBJ2-6
cdr3_aa: CASSVWVPQSRANVLTF
cdr3_nt: TGTGCCAGCAGCGTATGGGTGCCACAAAGTCGGGCCAACGTCCTGACTTTC

clone_size: .
cdr3_length: 13
d_call: .
v_call: TRBV5-6
j_call: TRBJ2-1
cdr3_aa: CASSLVGDDEQFF
cdr3_nt: TGTGCCAGCAGCTTGGTGGGGGACGATGAGCAGTTCTTC

clone_size: .
cdr3_length: 14
d_call: .
v_call: TRBV10-2
j_call: TRBJ1-1
cdr3_aa: CASSDSRWSTEAFF
cdr3_nt: TGCGCCAGCAGTGACAGCCGTTGGAGCACTGAAGCTTTCTTT

clone_size: once
cdr3_length: 13
d_call: .
v_call: TRBV10-1
j_call: TRBJ1-1
cdr3_aa: CASSVNRGTEAFF
cdr3_nt: TGCGCCAGCAGCGTAAACAGAGGCACTGAAGCTTTCTTT

clone_size: .
cdr3_length: 15
d_call: TRBD2
v_call: TRBV7-2
j_call: TRBJ2-1
cdr3_aa: CASSSPAGTSWEQFF
cdr3_nt: TGTGCCAGCAGCTCCCCAGCCGGGACTAGCTGGGAGCAGTTCTTC

clone_size: .
cdr3_length: 15
d_call: .
v_call: TRBV9
j_call: TRBJ1-1
cdr3_aa: CASSVSGTGNTEAFF
cdr3_nt: TGTGCCAGCAGCGTATCCGGGACGGGGAACACTGAAGCTTTCTTT

clone_size: few
cdr3_length: 13
d_call: TRBD1
v_call: TRBV29-1
j_call: TRBJ2-7
cdr3_aa: CSVEDRGLEEQYF
cdr3_nt: TGCAGCGTTGAAGACAGGGGGCTGGAGGAGCAGTACTTC

clone_size: .
cdr3_length: 13
d_call: .
v_call: TRBV14
j_call: TRBJ2-7
cdr3_aa: CASSQPFEYEQYF
cdr3_nt: TGTGCCAGCAGCCAGCCATTTGAGTACGAGCAGTACTTC

clone_size: .
cdr3_length: 14
d_call: .
v_call: TRBV5-1
j_call: TRBJ2-7
cdr3_aa: CASTPRGGENEQYF
cdr3_nt: TGCGCCAGCACCCCGCGCGGAGGAGAGAACGAGCAGTACTTC

clone_size: .
cdr3_length: 17
d_call: TRBD2
v_call: TRBV25-1
j_call: TRBJ2-1
cdr3_aa: CASSGGLAGVGRNEQFF
cdr3_nt: TGTGCCAGCAGTGGGGGACTAGCGGGAGTGGGGCGCAATGAGCAGTTCTTC

clone_size: .
cdr3_length: 16
d_call: .
v_call: TRBV11-2
j_call: TRBJ1-4
cdr3_aa: CASSRPGSADNEKLFF
cdr3_nt: TGTGCCAGCAGCCGTCCCGGGAGCGCGGACAATGAAAAACTGTTTTTT

clone_size: .
cdr3_length: 14
d_call: .
v_call: TRBV29-1
j_call: TRBJ2-1
cdr3_aa: CSANSPGTYNEQFF
cdr3_nt: TGCAGCGCCAATTCACCCGGGACATACAATGAGCAGTTCTTC

clone_size: .
cdr3_length: 16
d_call: .
v_call: TRBV4-1
j_call: TRBJ2-4
cdr3_aa: CASSQDSGAAKNIQYF
cdr3_nt: TGCGCCAGCAGCCAAGATTCAGGTGCTGCCAAAAACATTCAGTACTTC

clone_size: .
cdr3_length: 16
d_call: TRBD2
v_call: TRBV5-4
j_call: TRBJ2-1
cdr3_aa: CASSFALAGSGNEQFF
cdr3_nt: TGTGCCAGCAGCTTTGCTTTAGCGGGATCGGGGAATGAGCAGTTCTTC

clone_size: .
cdr3_length: 15
d_call: .
v_call: TRBV4-3
j_call: TRBJ2-7
cdr3_aa: CASSQDSSLSYEQYF
cdr3_nt: TGCGCCAGCAGCCAAGATAGCAGCCTCTCCTACGAGCAGTACTTC

clone_size: .
cdr3_length: 14
d_call: .
v_call: TRBV15
j_call: TRBJ2-5
cdr3_aa: CATSRVKEAETQYF
cdr3_nt: TGTGCCACCAGCAGAGTTAAGGAAGCGGAGACCCAGTACTTC

clone_size: once
cdr3_length: 15
d_call: .
v_call: TRBV9
j_call: TRBJ2-1
cdr3_aa: CASSVGGGRGNEQFF
cdr3_nt: TGTGCCAGCAGCGTAGGAGGTGGCAGGGGCAATGAGCAGTTCTTC

clone_size: .
cdr3_length: 15
d_call: TRBD2
v_call: TRBV18
j_call: TRBJ2-4
cdr3_aa: CASSPRLAERNIQYF
cdr3_nt: TGTGCCAGCTCACCAAGGCTAGCGGAAAGAAACATTCAGTACTTC

clone_size: .
cdr3_length: 12
d_call: .
v_call: TRBV7-9
j_call: TRBJ2-7
cdr3_aa: CASLGSSYEQYF
cdr3_nt: TGTGCCAGCCTGGGGAGCTCCTACGAGCAGTACTTC

clone_size: .
cdr3_length: 12
d_call: .
v_call: TRBV10-3
j_call: TRBJ2-7
cdr3_aa: CAISPRAVEQYF
cdr3_nt: TGTGCCATCAGCCCCCGGGCAGTCGAGCAGTACTTC

clone_size: .
cdr3_length: 14
d_call: TRBD2
v_call: TRBV11-3
j_call: TRBJ2-1
cdr3_aa: CASSPDRGGNEQFF
cdr3_nt: TGTGCCAGCAGCCCCGACCGGGGGGGCAATGAGCAGTTCTTC

clone_size: .
cdr3_length: 18
d_call: .
v_call: TRBV27
j_call: TRBJ1-1
cdr3_aa: CASSSTGTSDLFSTEAFF
cdr3_nt: TGTGCCAGCAGTAGCACCGGGACATCGGACCTCTTTTCCACTGAAGCTTTCTTT

clone_size: .
cdr3_length: 14
d_call: .
v_call: TRBV18
j_call: TRBJ1-1
cdr3_aa: CASSPERGFTEAFF
cdr3_nt: TGTGCCAGCTCACCAGAGAGAGGGTTCACTGAAGCTTTCTTT

clone_size: .
cdr3_length: 15
d_call: .
v_call: TRBV5-1
j_call: TRBJ1-3
cdr3_aa: CASSLDGTPGNTIYF
cdr3_nt: TGCGCCAGCAGCTTGGATGGGACCCCTGGAAACACCATATATTTT

clone_size: .
cdr3_length: 11
d_call: .
v_call: TRBV29-1
j_call: TRBJ1-1
cdr3_aa: CSVEQGYSAFF
cdr3_nt: TGCAGCGTTGAACAGGGGTATTCAGCTTTCTTT

clone_size: few
cdr3_length: 18
d_call: TRBD1
v_call: TRBV29-1
j_call: TRBJ2-1
cdr3_aa: CSVAGTGGGRSSYNEQFF
cdr3_nt: TGCAGCGTGGCCGGGACAGGGGGCGGCCGGAGCTCCTACAATGAGCAGTTCTTC

clone_size: .
cdr3_length: 18
d_call: TRBD2
v_call: TRBV30
j_call: TRBJ2-7
cdr3_aa: CAWSGTGTSGTSAYEQYF
cdr3_nt: TGTGCCTGGAGTGGGACAGGGACTAGCGGGACTTCAGCCTACGAGCAGTACTTC

clone_size: .
cdr3_length: 15
d_call: .
v_call: TRBV2
j_call: TRBJ1-2
cdr3_aa: CASSDRRGTIYGYTF
cdr3_nt: TGTGCCAGCAGTGATCGCAGGGGAACTATCTATGGCTACACCTTC

clone_size: .
cdr3_length: 13
d_call: .
v_call: TRBV5-4
j_call: TRBJ2-5
cdr3_aa: CASSPSRGETQYF
cdr3_nt: TGTGCCAGCAGTCCTTCGCGGGGAGAGACCCAGTACTTC

clone_size: few
cdr3_length: 13
d_call: .
v_call: TRBV28
j_call: TRBJ1-2
cdr3_aa: CASTPGGNYGYTF
cdr3_nt: TGTGCCAGCACCCCGGGGGGGAACTATGGCTACACCTTC

clone_size: .
cdr3_length: 16
d_call: .
v_call: TRBV7-8
j_call: TRBJ2-1
cdr3_aa: CASSLGQVNAYNEQFF
cdr3_nt: TGTGCCAGCAGCTTAGGACAGGTTAACGCCTACAATGAGCAGTTCTTC

clone_size: few
cdr3_length: 17
d_call: TRBD2
v_call: TRBV18
j_call: TRBJ2-7
cdr3_aa: CASSGLAGGPTIYEQYF
cdr3_nt: TGTGCCAGCTCTGGACTAGCGGGAGGCCCTACTATCTACGAGCAGTACTTC

clone_size: .
cdr3_length: 17
d_call: TRBD2
v_call: TRBV5-1
j_call: TRBJ2-1
cdr3_aa: CASSSHLTGGSYNEQFF
cdr3_nt: TGCGCCAGCAGCTCACACCTTACGGGAGGGTCCTACAATGAGCAGTTCTTC

clone_size: .
cdr3_length: 14
d_call: TRBD1
v_call: TRBV15
j_call: TRBJ1-2
cdr3_aa: CATSPQGGNYGYTF
cdr3_nt: TGTGCCACCTCCCCCCAGGGGGGGAACTATGGCTACACCTTC

clone_size: .
cdr3_length: 15
d_call: .
v_call: TRBV6-6
j_call: TRBJ2-6
cdr3_aa: CASTPGGLGANVLTF
cdr3_nt: TGTGCCAGCACTCCCGGGGGCCTCGGGGCCAACGTCCTGACTTTC

clone_size: .
cdr3_length: 18
d_call: TRBD2
v_call: TRBV5-1
j_call: TRBJ2-1
cdr3_aa: CASSLFASGSRTYNEQFF
cdr3_nt: TGCGCCAGCAGCTTGTTCGCTAGCGGGAGTCGGACCTACAATGAGCAGTTCTTC

clone_size: .
cdr3_length: 15
d_call: TRBD2
v_call: TRBV5-1
j_call: TRBJ2-1
cdr3_aa: CASSPWASGTNEQFF
cdr3_nt: TGCGCCAGCAGCCCCTGGGCTAGCGGGACCAATGAGCAGTTCTTC

clone_size: .
cdr3_length: 17
d_call: TRBD1
v_call: TRBV13
j_call: TRBJ1-3
cdr3_aa: CASSIRPGQISGNTIYF
cdr3_nt: TGTGCCAGCAGCATAAGGCCGGGACAGATCTCTGGAAACACCATATATTTT

clone_size: .
cdr3_length: 11
d_call: .
v_call: TRBV5-6
j_call: TRBJ2-5
cdr3_aa: CASSLLETQYF
cdr3_nt: TGTGCCAGCAGCTTGTTGGAGACCCAGTACTTC

clone_size: once
cdr3_length: 14
d_call: TRBD1
v_call: TRBV11-2
j_call: TRBJ1-2
cdr3_aa: CASSFDRGDYGYTF
cdr3_nt: TGTGCCAGCAGCTTCGACAGGGGGGACTATGGCTACACCTTC

clone_size: .
cdr3_length: 17
d_call: .
v_call: TRBV5-8
j_call: TRBJ2-4
cdr3_aa: CASSLVQASLAKNIQYF
cdr3_nt: TGTGCCAGCAGCTTGGTTCAGGCATCCCTAGCCAAAAACATTCAGTACTTC

clone_size: .
cdr3_length: 14
d_call: TRBD2
v_call: TRBV29-1
j_call: TRBJ2-1
cdr3_aa: CSVFLIAGANEQFF
cdr3_nt: TGCAGCGTCTTCCTTATAGCGGGAGCGAATGAGCAGTTCTTC

clone_size: .
cdr3_length: 14
d_call: .
v_call: TRBV11-2
j_call: TRBJ1-1
cdr3_aa: CASSLGQGYTEAFF
cdr3_nt: TGTGCCAGCAGCTTAGGGCAGGGGTACACTGAAGCTTTCTTT

clone_size: .
cdr3_length: 14
d_call: .
v_call: TRBV30
j_call: TRBJ2-6
cdr3_aa: CAWGAGTGANVLTF
cdr3_nt: TGTGCCTGGGGGGCTGGGACTGGGGCCAACGTCCTGACTTTC

clone_size: .
cdr3_length: 14
d_call: TRBD1
v_call: TRBV6-5
j_call: TRBJ1-1
cdr3_aa: CASSYSEGAPEAFF
cdr3_nt: TGTGCCAGCAGTTACTCGGAGGGGGCGCCTGAAGCTTTCTTT

clone_size: .
cdr3_length: 15
d_call: TRBD2
v_call: TRBV5-1
j_call: TRBJ2-2
cdr3_aa: CASSLVAGGSGELFF
cdr3_nt: TGCGCCAGCAGCTTGGTTGCGGGAGGTTCCGGGGAGCTGTTTTTT

clone_size: .
cdr3_length: 15
d_call: TRBD2
v_call: TRBV27
j_call: TRBJ2-7
cdr3_aa: CASRVTSGSTYEQYF
cdr3_nt: TGTGCCAGCAGGGTTACTAGCGGGAGCACCTACGAGCAGTACTTC